This T cell receptor beta chain emerged from a study of T cells in Graves' hyperthyroidism and ophthalmopathy. General study points: A model of 13 V-J pairs discriminated ophthalmopathy from stable hyperthyroidism.

RNA transcripts served as the template for amplifying TCR beta CDR3 regions. During a first-round RT-PCR of the TCR CDR3, the HTBI primer set was used. One entry per CDR3 protein results from TCRdb running MiXCR on the multiplex PCR reads. The sample has over 150,000 distinct CDR3 sequences; around a sixth are singletons. About this clonotype itself: Its matching antigen is unknown.

Reasons for excluding patients were uncontrolled infection, other autoimmune disease, pregnancy or lactation. Clinical symptoms, serum thyroxine, TRAb, thyroid ultrasound and orbital computed tomography informed diagnoses. This CDR3 is built from 13 residues. V lost 6 bases and J lost 4, with 10 bases in between. CDR1 is LNHDA, CDR2 SQIVND, per germline (reference sequence). This receptor was taken from a woman aged 45-65 years with Graves' hyperthyroidism. The sample comprised blood. V usage is TRBV19 and J usage is TRBJ2-4; maybe TRBD1 (5 bases). The chain's CDR3 is CASRPTDKNIQYF. The CDR3 coding sequence is TGTGCCAGTAGACCGACAGATAAAAACATTCAGTACTTC.